This is a list of T cell receptor beta chains from one sample in a study of post-analysis software for immune sequencing data. A single record per CDR3 protein comes from TCRdb applying MiXCR to the PCR reads. The sample has hundreds of thousands of distinct CDR3 sequences; approximately 57% are singletons. The sample consisted of blood. Source of these receptors: a girl aged 10-17 years with multiple sclerosis. CDR3s include the opening cysteine and the closing phenylalanine or tryptophan. The D gene is left open where the match is weak. Size values are once, few and many counts, or a class for expanded clones, and some rows have none.

j_call clone_size d_call v_call cdr3_nt cdr3_aa
TRBJ1-2 once - TRBV7-6 TGTGCCAGCAGCTCCTCTCCAGGGACACCCCTCAATAATGGTGGCTACACCTTC CASSSSPGTPLNNGGYTF
TRBJ2-5 - TRBD2 TRBV6-5 TGTGCCAGCTGCGGGGGAAGCTCAGAGACCCAGTACTTC CASCGGSSETQYF
TRBJ2-7 - - TRBV4-1 TGCGCCAGCAGCCAAGCTACCATCCGGGGCGAGCAGTACTTC CASSQATIRGEQYF
TRBJ2-7 few TRBD1 TRBV14 TGTGCCACGGGACAGGGTACGGGCAAGCAGTACTTC CATGQGTGKQYF
TRBJ2-3 few - TRBV2 TGTGCCAGCAGAAATGGGGTCCCCAGGGATACGCAGTATTTT CASRNGVPRDTQYF
TRBJ2-5 - TRBD1 TRBV28 TGTGCCAGCAGTTCCTCCGGGACAGAACAAGAGACCCAGTACTTC CASSSSGTEQETQYF
TRBJ2-1 few - TRBV7-9 TGTGCCAGCAGCTTTGGGGGGTATGGTGAGCAGTTCTTC CASSFGGYGEQFF
TRBJ2-7 - - TRBV13 TGTGCCAGCAGCCCAGGCGCTATTTCCTACGAGCAGTACTTC CASSPGAISYEQYF
TRBJ2-2 once TRBD1 TRBV10-3 TGTGCCATCAGCCGGGACAGGGACACCGGGGAGCTGTTTTTT CAISRDRDTGELFF
TRBJ2-1 few - TRBV29-1 TGCAGCGTTGTACGCCCTAACTACAATGAGCAGTTCTTC CSVVRPNYNEQFF
TRBJ1-5 once - TRBV20-1 TGCAGTGCTAGAGATCTGAAAACCGCAGGCGTAAACAATCAGCCTCAGCATTTT CSARDLKTAGVNNQPQHF
TRBJ1-1 - - TRBV4-1 TGCGCCAGCAGCCACCGGAGGAACACTGAAGCTTTCTTT CASSHRRNTEAFF
TRBJ2-1 few - TRBV7-9 TGTGCCAGCAGCCAAAGCTGGGGACATAGCTCCTACAATGAGCAGTTCTTC CASSQSWGHSSYNEQFF
TRBJ1-2 - TRBD1 TRBV29-1 TGCAGCGTTTTCGACAGGGGGGGAGTCAAAGCTAACTATGGCTACACCTTC CSVFDRGGVKANYGYTF
TRBJ1-2 - TRBD1 TRBV3-1 TGTGCCAGCAGCCCGACAGGGGGCGCAGGGTATGGCTACACCTTC CASSPTGGAGYGYTF
TRBJ2-5 - - TRBV20-1 TGCAGTGCCGTCGGGACATTCCAAGAGACCCAGTACTTC CSAVGTFQETQYF
TRBJ2-1 - - TRBV20-1 TGCAGTGCTAGGCCATGGACCGGGACCCCATCCTACAATGAGCAGTTCTTC CSARPWTGTPSYNEQFF
TRBJ2-7 - - TRBV7-9 TGTGCCAGCAGCTTCCCCGGGAAAGCTTCAGACGAGCAGTACTTC CASSFPGKASDEQYF
TRBJ2-6 - - TRBV12-3/TRBV12-4 TGTGCCAGCTCCATCAGTTCTGGAGGGGCCAACGTCCTGACTTTC CASSISSGGANVLTF
TRBJ2-7 - TRBD1 TRBV20-1 TGCAGTGCTGGACAGGGGGCGGCAAACGAGCAGTACTTC CSAGQGAANEQYF
TRBJ2-4 few - TRBV5-1 TGCGCCAGCAGCTTGGGAAGGGACATACCCAAAAACATTCAGTACTTC CASSLGRDIPKNIQYF
TRBJ2-1 few TRBD2 TRBV29-1 TGCAGAGGGACTAGCGGGGGTGATGAGCAGTTCTTC CRGTSGGDEQFF
TRBJ2-2 - TRBD1 TRBV12-3/TRBV12-4 TGTGCCAGCAGTTCCGGACAGGCCACCGGGGAGCTGTTTTTT CASSSGQATGELFF
TRBJ2-3 - TRBD2 TRBV15 TGTGCCACCAGCACTAGCGGGGTTGCGCAGTATTTT CATSTSGVAQYF
TRBJ1-3 - - TRBV6-6 TGTGCCAGCAGTCTTACAGGGCCGGGGGGAAACACCATATATTTT CASSLTGPGGNTIYF
TRBJ1-4 - TRBD1 TRBV27 TGTGCCAGCAGTTTCGGGGGGACAGGGGAAAAACTGTTTTTT CASSFGGTGEKLFF
TRBJ2-7 few TRBD1 TRBV7-7 TGTGCCAGCAGCCCTGGGACAGTGACGTCCTACGAGCAGTACTTC CASSPGTVTSYEQYF
TRBJ1-1 - TRBD1 TRBV10-3 TGTGCCATCAGTGAGACAGGGGGCACTGAAGCTTTCTTT CAISETGGTEAFF
TRBJ2-3 - TRBD2 TRBV20-1 TGCAGTGCCAGAGAGGCTAGCGGGAGCCCAGATACGCAGTATTTT CSAREASGSPDTQYF
TRBJ2-5 - - TRBV29-1 TGCAGCGCAGGATGGGGGGAGACCCAGTACTTC CSAGWGETQYF
TRBJ2-7 few - TRBV20-1 TGCAGTGCCCGAACTCCGGAGCGGCCGGAACTCTACGAGCAGTACTTC CSARTPERPELYEQYF
TRBJ2-7 few - TRBV2 TGTGCCAGCAGTGAAAGGGACACCCTGGTTGAGTACTTC CASSERDTLVEYF
TRBJ1-2 - - TRBV20-1 TGCAGTGCTAGAGGCGGACATATCGCTGGCTACACCTTC CSARGGHIAGYTF
TRBJ2-1 - TRBD1 TRBV12-5 TGTGCTAGTGGTTTATGGGACAGCGCCCAAGGGAATGAGCAGTTCTTC CASGLWDSAQGNEQFF
TRBJ1-3 - - TRBV5-1 TGCGCCAGCAGCCCTGGACTTTCTGGAAACACCATATATTTT CASSPGLSGNTIYF
TRBJ2-1 - TRBD2 TRBV30 TGTGCCTGGAGCCCCGGGGTAGCGGGATACAATGAGCAGTTCTTC CAWSPGVAGYNEQFF
TRBJ2-1 - TRBD2 TRBV20-1 TGCAGTGCTTTTCTAGCGGGGGGCCACAATGAGCAGTTCTTC CSAFLAGGHNEQFF
TRBJ2-1 few TRBD2 TRBV20-1 TGCAGTGCTGGGAGCGGGGCGATACACAATGAGCAGTTCTTC CSAGSGAIHNEQFF
TRBJ2-1 once TRBD2 TRBV6-1 TGTGCCAGCAGTGAACGCGCGGGGGGGTACAATGAGCAGTTCTTC CASSERAGGYNEQFF
TRBJ2-5 - TRBD2 TRBV6-1 TGTGCCAGCAGTCCCCGGACTAGCGGGAAACAAGAGACCCAGTACTTC CASSPRTSGKQETQYF
TRBJ2-7 few - TRBV20-1 TGCAGTGCTCTCAGGGGGGCAGGGTTGGGTCACGAGCAGTACTTC CSALRGAGLGHEQYF
TRBJ1-1 - - TRBV5-1 TGCGCCAGCAGCTTCTTAGGCAAACCGGACACTGAAGCTTTCTTT CASSFLGKPDTEAFF